The entry below describes one T cell receptor beta chain. What it recognizes is unknown. This record comes from a study of T cell responses to AZD1222 COVID-19 vaccine. Study observations and caveats: The repertoires were collected only after the peak T cell response. Epitopes outside B.1.351 and B.1.1.7 mutated regions reportedly drew nearly half of spike TCRs. The study found vaccine-associated CD4 TCRs spanning spike, dominant at 160-218 and 743-854. Females outnumbered males among donors, who were mostly white British; clonal diversity was possibly underestimated.

Sequenced by immunoSEQ multiplex PCR; TCRdb stores in-frame clones only, minus some. The repertoire holds about 140,000 clones, with roughly 90% as singletons. CDR3 size: 10 residues. The germline CDR1 and CDR2 sequences are DFQATT and SNEGSKA (reference sequence). V was clipped by 5 bases and J by 7 bases, with 5 bases between them. This receptor was identified in an adult who received the MenACWY meningococcal vaccine as a control. The rearrangement uses TRBV20-1 and TRBJ1-4; D gene uncertain. The sample was peripheral blood, taken 28 days after the second dose of the MenACWY control vaccine. CDR3 in amino acids: CSAFGEKLFF. The DNA for the CDR3 is TGCAGTGCTTTTGGTGAAAAACTGTTTTTT.